A single sample is the source of the 21 T cell receptor beta chains below, sequenced in a study of metastatic and nonmetastatic thyroid tumors (dated by TCRdb to about 2020). None of the patients had been given any treatment before thyroid surgery. Libraries came from PCR. Sequenced using an Illumina HiSeq 4000. TCRdb redid the processing of the public reads, applying fastp at Q25 and MiXCR, and retained in-frame beta chains. The sample yields 25,000 to 30,000 clones; roughly 15% were counted once. The ten largest clones take up about 4.8% of the sample. The specimen was blood. The receptors here all came from a female donor with papillary thyroid cancer or a benign thyroid nodule (not recorded which). Some clones in this sample may be carry-over from other donors' samples.

By sample fraction, this clone is medium-sized. This sequence joins TRBV6-1 and TRBJ2-7; 7 nucleotides line up with TRBD1. There are 13 residues in the CDR3. Trimming cost V 5 bases and J 4 bases; bases outside gene matches: 5. Germline V CDR1 and CDR2: MNHNS, SASEGT. The CDR3 loop reads CASSSTGPYEQYF. CDR3 DNA: TGTGCCAGCAGTTCGACAGGGCCTTACGAGCAGTACTTC.

In its sample, this clone is medium-sized. The V gene is TRBV28, the J gene TRBJ2-3; 7 bases match TRBD2. Germline V gives CDR1 MDHEN, CDR2 SYDVKM. This CDR3 region has 16 residues. J lost 5 bases, V lost 5 bases, and 13 bases had no gene match. The CDR3 sequence is CASSQSPGGQGDTQYF. CDR3 DNA: TGTGCCAGCAGTCAATCCCCGGGAGGCCAAGGAGATACGCAGTATTTT. Drawing the rest from reference TRBV28 and TRBJ2-3, the complete variable domain is DVKVTQSSRYLVKRTGEKVFLECVQDMDHENMFWYRQDPGLGLRLIYFSYDVKMKEKGDIPEGYSVSREKKERFSLILESASTNQTSMYLCASSQSPGGQGDTQYFGPGTRLTVL.

This clone has ten or more counts. The chain joins TRBV3-1 to TRBJ1-2; D is possibly TRBD1 (5 bases). The CDR3 contains 15 residues. Between the trimmed V and J ends, which lost 4 bases and 8 bases, there was a span of 20 bases. In germline, CDR1 is LGHDT, CDR2 YNNKEL (reference sequence). CDR3 amino acids: CASSPSGSGRSGYTF. The CDR3 DNA sequence: TGTGCCAGCAGCCCATCCGGTTCAGGGCGTAGCGGCTACACCTTC. Variable domain in full (rest from reference TRBV3-1 and TRBJ1-2): DTAVSQTPKYLVTQMGNDKSIKCEQNLGHDTMYWYKQDSKKFLKIMFSYNNKELIINETVPNRFSPKSPDKAHLNLHINSLELGDSAVYFCASSPSGSGRSGYTFGSGTRLTVV.

Details on this clone: Its ends do not fully match the called genes, so a read error is possible. The V gene is TRBV6-1, the J gene TRBJ2-6; perhaps TRBD2 as D (6 bases). Germline CDR1 and CDR2: MNHNS and SASEGT. CDR3 size: 17 residues. The CDR3 nucleotides are TGTGCCATCAGCTTGGACTATACCCCCTCTGGGGCCAACTTCCTGACTTTC. Residues: CAISLDYTPSGANFLTF.

In this sample, this clone turned up many times. The rearrangement links TRBV2 to TRBJ2-4; no definite D call. The CDR3 spans 14 residues. Germline CDR1 reads SNHLY; CDR2 reads FYNNEI. Trimming took off 5 bases at V and 6 bases at J, with 14 bases between the two ends. The chain's CDR3 is CASSSSASTNIQYF. CDR3 DNA sequence: TGTGCCAGCAGTTCCTCTGCAAGTACAAACATTCAGTACTTC.

On this clone: This may arise from a read error, as a much more abundant clone is one base away. The rearrangement uses TRBV30 and TRBJ1-6; D is unresolved. Germline assignment: CDR1 GTSNPN and CDR2 SVGIG (reference sequence). This CDR3 has 11 residues. The CDR3 here is CAWTLNSPLYF. CDR3 DNA sequence: TGTGCCTGGACCCTAAATTCACCCCTCTACTTT.

This clone was counted ten times or more. The rearrangement joins TRBV11-2 to TRBJ1-6; D gene uncertain. The germline V and J ends were trimmed by 0 bases and 4 bases, with 4 bases remaining between them. The CDR3 covers 14 residues. Germline assignment: CDR1 SGHAT and CDR2 FQNNGV. In DNA form, the CDR3 reads TGTGCCAGCAGCTTAGAACCGTATAATTCACCCCTCCACTTT. Amino acid sequence: CASSLEPYNSPLHF.

This clone was seen many times. V usage is TRBV5-1 and J usage is TRBJ1-2; weak D call: TRBD1 (5 bases). CDR3 length: 13 residues. Trimming took 4 bases from V and 4 from J, leaving 11 bases between them. Germline loops: CDR1 SGHRS, CDR2 YFSETQ. In nucleotides, the CDR3 is TGCGCCAGCAGCACCGACAGATTCTATGGCTACACCTTC. It is translated as CASSTDRFYGYTF.

The chain uses TRBV5-4 and TRBJ2-7; D is unresolved. CDR3 length: 12 amino acids. The V end was cut by 0 bases, the J end by 7 bases, with 8 bases between. The germline gives CDR1 SGHNT, CDR2 YYREEE (reference sequence). As DNA, the CDR3 is TGTGCCAGCAGCTTGGGCGCGAGGGAGCAGTACTTC. It yields the protein CASSLGAREQYF. Full variable domain (rest looked up from reference TRBV5-4 and TRBJ2-7): ETGVTQSPTHLIKTRGQQVTLRCSSQSGHNTVSWYQQALGQGPQFIFQYYREEENGRGNFPPRFSGLQFPNYSSELNVNALELDDSALYLCASSLGAREQYFGPGTRLTVT.

The gene calls are TRBV2 and TRBJ2-1, with D maybe TRBD2 (5 bases). CDR1 is SNHLY, CDR2 FYNNEI, per germline. The CDR3 sequence is 19 residues long. V was clipped by 0 bases and J by 0 bases, with 18 bases between them. CDR3 region: CASSEAPPAFRDSYNEQFF. For the CDR3, the DNA is TGTGCCAGCAGTGAAGCGCCCCCCGCCTTCCGGGACTCCTACAATGAGCAGTTCTTC.

A word on this clone: This may come from a read error, since a much larger clone is one base off. Other DNA sequences within the sample encode an identical CDR3. This chain joins TRBV4-2 and TRBJ1-2; D not resolved. CDR3 length: 16 amino acids. CDR1 LGHNA and CDR2 YNFKEQ come from the germline V gene. The CDR3 coding sequence is TGTGCTAGCAGCCAAGAGGCGGGCAGTGGAGCGGGTGGCTACACCTTC. It encodes CASSQEAGSGAGGYTF.

This clone was observed at least ten times. This chain uses TRBV11-2 with TRBJ2-1; 10 positions agree with TRBD2. Germline V gives CDR1 SGHAT, CDR2 FQNNGV. CDR3 size: 15 residues. The J segment lost 9 bases and the V segment lost 3 bases, leaving 8 bases of the junction unmatched. CDR3 DNA: TGTGCCAGCAGCTTTGGAAGCGGGGGGGCCGGTGAGCAGTTCTTC. It specifies CASSFGSGGAGEQFF.

The rearrangement joins TRBV7-3 to TRBJ2-1; perhaps TRBD1 as D (6 bases). The CDR3 runs 14 residues. Looked up from germline, CDR1 is SGHTA and CDR2 is FQGTGA. Trimming removed 5 bases at V and 5 bases at J, with 13 bases between. The CDR3 nucleotides read TGTGCCAGCAGCCTGGACAGAAAAGACAATGAGCAGTTCTTC. It specifies CASSLDRKDNEQFF.

This clone counts as medium-sized. The chain recombines TRBV28 with TRBJ2-6, with D perhaps TRBD1 or TRBD2 (6 bases each). Germline CDR1 reads MDHEN; CDR2 reads SYDVKM. This CDR3 spans 17 amino acids. Trimming took 7 bases from V and 4 from J, leaving 20 bases between them. As DNA, the CDR3 is TGTGCCAGCAACAGGAGGGGGTGGGGATCCGGGGCCAACGTCCTGACTTTC. Translating gives CASNRRGWGSGANVLTF.

Turning to this clone: A read error is possible here, since a much larger clone lies one base away. The same CDR3 can be traced to other DNA sequences in this sample. The J gene is TRBJ2-3, the V gene TRBV5-4; TRBD1 is a possible D gene (6 bases). The CDR3 is made up of 15 amino acids. Germline-derived CDR1 and CDR2 are SGHNT and YYREEE (reference sequence). Trimming took off 0 bases at V and 4 bases at J, with 12 bases between the two ends. CDR3 sequence reads: CASSLGGQGADTQYF. The CDR3 coding sequence is TGTGCCAGCAGCTTGGGGGGACAAGGGGCAGATACGCAGTATTTT.

This clone occurred many times. V usage is TRBV10-1 and J usage is TRBJ2-2, with 13 bases that match TRBD2. Germline values: CDR1 WNHNN, CDR2 SYGVQD (reference sequence). This CDR3 has 17 residues. The junction had 7 bases not matched to a gene; V was cut back by 4 bases and J by 5 bases. This CDR3 is CASSAVGLAGRTGELFF. Written as DNA, the CDR3 is TGCGCCAGCAGTGCCGTGGGACTAGCGGGAAGAACCGGGGAGCTGTTTTTT.

J is TRBJ1-2 and V is TRBV28; the D gene is possibly TRBD1 (5 bases). CDR1 is MDHEN and CDR2 is SYDVKM in the germline V gene. V was pared by 6 bases and J by 12 bases, with 20 bases between. CDR3 size: 13 residues. The CDR3 nucleotides are TGTGCCAGCAGGACGGACACCCTTCGGGGCCACACCTTC. Its translation is CASRTDTLRGHTF.

This clone came up many times. V usage is TRBV6-1 and J usage is TRBJ2-3; TRBD2 matches at 8 bases. Trimming cost V 6 bases and J 6 bases; bases outside gene matches: 5. CDR1 is MNHNS and CDR2 is SASEGT in the germline V gene. The CDR3 covers 13 residues. The CDR3 nucleotides are TGTGCCAGCAGCGGGGGGGTGGTGGATACGCAGTATTTT. Protein sequence: CASSGGVVDTQYF.

This clone was seen many times. The chain links TRBV10-1 to TRBJ2-1; 10 bases align to TRBD2. Germline V lookup: CDR1 WNHNN, CDR2 SYGVQD (reference sequence). The CDR3 length is 14 residues. Trimming at V came to 3 bases and at J to 4 bases, leaving 0 bases not matched to a gene. CDR3 DNA sequence: TGCGCCAGCAGTGAAGCGGGGGGGTACAATGAGCAGTTCTTC. This codes for CASSEAGGYNEQFF.

Of note for this clone: This clone may be a read error of a much larger clone one base away. The chain employs TRBV12-3 or TRBV12-4 and TRBJ2-2; tentative D call: TRBD2 (6 bases). The CDR3 length is 12 residues. Trimming cost V 8 bases and J 7 bases, with 11 bases left between them. The CDR3 sequence: CASLRGDGELFF. The CDR3 DNA follows: TGTGCCAGCTTGCGGGGTGACGGGGAGCTGTTTTTT.

A few counts support this clone. V gene TRBV4-2 combines with J gene TRBJ2-1; D is unclear. The ends were cut back, 0 bases at V and 6 bases at J, with 6 bases in the middle. This CDR3 comprises 13 residues. Germline V lookup: CDR1 LGHNA, CDR2 YNFKEQ. The CDR3 region is CASSQDTINEQFF. CDR3 DNA sequence: TGTGCCAGCAGCCAAGATACGATCAATGAGCAGTTCTTC.